This record concerns one TCR beta chain sequence. Its antigen is unknown. These data come from a study of CD8+ T cells in alopecia areata. Study results and caveats: Scalp sequencing also captures normal skin's resident alphabeta T cells.

The CDR3 is 16 residues long. Trimming took 8 bases from V and 5 from J; bases not matched to a gene: 14. Germline V CDR1 and CDR2: SGHAT, FQNNGV. Both peripheral blood and punch biopsies of lesional scalp skin were obtained from patients who had alopecia areata. The sequencing template was cDNA reverse transcribed from extracted RNA. The method was immunoSEQ multiplex PCR; TCRdb's version includes in-frame clones alone and lacks a portion of them. The sample yields 150,000 or so clones, roughly 48% seen once. The source of this sequence is a human donor with alopecia areata. The chain carries TRBV11-2 and TRBJ2-2; 7 bases align to TRBD1. Sample: CD4+ T cells sorted from blood. CDR3 sequence: CASRRRGQRSTGELFF. Here the CDR3 DNA reads TGTGCCAGCCGCCGCCGGGGACAGCGGTCGACCGGGGAGCTGTTTTTT. Full variable domain (missing parts from reference TRBV11-2 and TRBJ2-2): EAGVAQSPRYKIIEKRQSVAFWCNPISGHATLYWYQQILGQGPKLLIQFQNNGVVDDSQLPKDRFSAERLKGVDSTLKIQPAKLEDSAVYLCASRRRGQRSTGELFFGEGSRLTVL.